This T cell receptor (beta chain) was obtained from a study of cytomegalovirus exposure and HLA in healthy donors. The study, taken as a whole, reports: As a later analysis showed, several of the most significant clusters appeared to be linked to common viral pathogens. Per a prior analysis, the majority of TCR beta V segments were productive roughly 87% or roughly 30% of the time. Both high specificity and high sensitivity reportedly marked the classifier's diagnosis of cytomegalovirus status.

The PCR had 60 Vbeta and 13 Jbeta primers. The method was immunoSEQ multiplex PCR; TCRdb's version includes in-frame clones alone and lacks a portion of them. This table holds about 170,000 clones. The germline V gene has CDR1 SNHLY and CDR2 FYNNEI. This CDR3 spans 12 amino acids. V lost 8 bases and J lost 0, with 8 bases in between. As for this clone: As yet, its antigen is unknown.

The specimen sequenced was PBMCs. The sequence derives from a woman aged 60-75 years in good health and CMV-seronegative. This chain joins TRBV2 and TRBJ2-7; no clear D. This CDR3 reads CASDILSYEQYF. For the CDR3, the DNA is TGTGCCAGCGACATTCTCTCCTACGAGCAGTACTTC.